This TCR beta chain was documented in a study of siplizumab effects on memory and regulatory T cells. Regarding this clone: Its antigen is currently unknown.

Sequenced by immunoSEQ multiplex PCR; TCRdb stores in-frame clones only, minus some. The sample records roughly 100,000 clones, about 94% being singletons. Study-wide results and limits: Alloreactive sequences whose origin lay in unstimulated CD4+ memory cells were significantly reduced by siplizumab. Reactions containing siplizumab showed mappable alloreactive CD4+ clones averaging approximately 74% Treg-derived, versus 25% to 30% in controls. Suppressive activity of Tregs proliferating in siplizumab cultures remained unconfirmed. Assignment to unstimulated subsets succeeded for only a minor fraction of the alloreactive clones.

This TCR derives from a human donor in good health. The source material was Tregs sorted from blood.

In DNA, the CDR3 is TGTGCCATCAGCGGTACCTACAATGAGCAGTTCTTC. Its translation: CAISGTYNEQFF. The genes are TRBV10-3 and TRBJ2-1; D not certain. The CDR3 loop spans 12 amino acids. V lost 6 bases, J lost 2 bases, and 5 bases lay in between. Germline assignment: CDR1 ENHRY and CDR2 SYGVKD.